This passage covers 15 T cell receptor beta chains from one sample sequenced in a study of Graves' ophthalmopathy and Graves' hyperthyroidism (dated by TCRdb to 2016 to 2019). This sample was sequenced with an Illumina HiSeq 2000. For repertoire sequencing, TCR beta CDR3 regions were amplified from RNA transcripts. HTBI primers and the Qiagen OneStep RT-PCR kit were used in a first-round RT-PCR, which was followed by a second-round multiplex PCR, size selection and purification. TCRdb handled the public reads itself, with Q25 trimming in fastp and clone calling in MiXCR, and kept productive beta chains. Rows are unified per CDR3 protein, each entry keeping the most common DNA and genes. This sample gives about 590,000 distinct CDR3 sequences in total; 35% to 45% of them show up just once. The ten largest account for 4% to 5% of the sample. Sequencing used peripheral blood or thyroid tissue (not recorded which). The receptors derive from an adult man with Graves' hyperthyroidism.

The chain carries TRBV29-1 and TRBJ2-4, with D uncertain. The V end was cut by 2 bases, the J end by 1 base, with 6 bases between. The CDR3 has 13 residues. Germline V gene lookup returns CDR1 SQVTM and CDR2 ANQGSEA. As DNA, the CDR3 is TGCAGCGTTGAACCTCGGGCCAAAAACATTCAGTACTTC. Encoded protein: CSVEPRAKNIQYF.

The sample holds many counts of this clonotype. The chain employs TRBV6-1 and TRBJ2-5; 7 bases are shared with TRBD2. This CDR3 has 13 residues. Germline trimming cut 6 bases from V and 2 bases from J; bases unmatched to any gene: 3. Per the germline V gene, CDR1 is MNHNS and CDR2 is SASEGT. The DNA of the CDR3 is TGTGCCAGCAGACTAGCGCATCAAGAGACCCAGTACTTC. Encoded protein: CASRLAHQETQYF.

Concerning this clonotype: A read error may produce the germline difference seen at one junction end. This chain uses TRBV7-9 with TRBJ2-7; 11 bases agree with TRBD1. CDR1 is SEHNR and CDR2 is FQNEAQ in the germline V gene (reference sequence). The CDR3 extends over 15 amino acids. Here the CDR3 reads CASSWTGGFSYEQYF. The CDR3 DNA is TGCGCCAGCAGCTGGACAGGGGGCTTCTCCTACGAGCAGTACTTC.

This clonotype was detected ten times or more. V gene TRBV5-8 combines with J gene TRBJ1-2; TRBD1 might be the D (6 bases). CDR1 is SGHTS and CDR2 is YDEGEE in the germline V gene. Trimming removed 3 bases from V and 0 bases from J, with 15 bases in between. This CDR3 comprises 16 residues. CDR3 sequence (DNA): TGTGCCAGCAGCTCGGGCAGGGGCCTAGCTAACTATGGCTACACCTTC. This encodes CASSSGRGLANYGYTF. Full variable domain (remainder filled in from reference TRBV5-8 and TRBJ1-2): EAGVTQSPTHLIKTRGQQATLRCSPISGHTSVYWYQQALGLGLQFLLWYDEGEERNRGNFPPRFSGRQFPNYSSELNVNALELEDSALYLCASSSGRGLANYGYTFGSGTRLTVV.

This clonotype was seen repeatedly, ten times or more. The chain couples TRBV7-9 to TRBJ2-7; D gene uncertain. V lost 5 bases and J lost 3, with 11 bases in between. Germline V lookup: CDR1 SEHNR, CDR2 FQNEAQ (reference sequence). The CDR3 extends over 13 amino acids. As DNA, the CDR3 is TGTGCCAGCAGCCCCCAAGTAGGCTACGAGCAGTACTTC. It specifies CASSPQVGYEQYF.

This clonotype showed up many times. The V gene is TRBV24-1, the J gene TRBJ2-7; D might be TRBD1 (5 bases). This CDR3 region has 13 residues. V lost 3 bases to trimming and J lost 7 bases, with 12 bases between them. The germline CDR1 and CDR2 sequences are KGHDR and SFDVKD. The CDR3 reads CATSDSQGREQYF. As DNA, the CDR3 is TGTGCCACCAGTGATAGTCAGGGAAGAGAGCAGTACTTC.

The chain carries TRBV5-1 and TRBJ2-7; maybe TRBD1 (6 bases). The CDR3 is 18 amino acids. The germline V and J ends were trimmed by 1 base and 3 bases, with 23 bases remaining between them. CDR1 is SGHRS and CDR2 is YFSETQ in the germline V gene. The CDR3 bases are TGCGCCAGCAGCTTGCGCATGATAACCGGGACAACAGGCTACGAGCAGTACTTC. Translated, it gives CASSLRMITGTTGYEQYF. The variable domain in full, completed from reference TRBV5-1 and TRBJ2-7, reads KAGVTQTPRYLIKTRGQQVTLSCSPISGHRSVSWYQQTPGQGLQFLFEYFSETQRNKGNFPGRFSGRQFSNSRSEMNVSTLELGDSALYLCASSLRMITGTTGYEQYFGPGTRLTVT.

This clonotype occurred many times. The V gene is TRBV24-1, the J gene TRBJ1-5, with D perhaps TRBD1 (5 bases). The V gene's germline CDR1 is KGHDR and CDR2 SFDVKD. V was shortened by 5 bases and J by 6 bases, with 10 bases between the two germline ends. CDR3 length equals 13 residues. This CDR3 reads CATSVGGGQPQHF. In DNA form, the CDR3 reads TGTGCCACCAGTGTGGGGGGAGGTCAGCCCCAGCATTTT.

This clonotype appeared a few times. The chain uses TRBV6-5 and TRBJ2-2; D unresolved. The germline V gene has CDR1 MNHEY and CDR2 SVGAGI. Trimming cost V 7 bases and J 2 bases, with 20 bases left between them. This CDR3 is 17 amino acids long. The CDR3 nucleotides are TGTGCCAGCACCACAAGAGACCCACATTTCAACACCGGGGAGCTGTTTTTT. As protein: CASTTRDPHFNTGELFF.

This clonotype was observed at least ten times. The genes are TRBV2 and TRBJ1-1; possibly TRBD1 for D (6 bases). The CDR3 length is 14 residues. Trimming pared 7 bases from V and 1 base from J, leaving 13 bases between. Germline V CDR1 and CDR2: SNHLY, FYNNEI. In DNA, the CDR3 is TGTGCCAGCACAAAACAGGGAGGGAACACTGAAGCTTTCTTT. It yields the protein CASTKQGGNTEAFF.

Worth noting for this clonotype: A read error is possible here, since a much larger clone lies one base away. The V and J genes are TRBV10-3 and TRBJ2-5; 12 bases align to TRBD2. The CDR3 consists of 14 residues. Germline V gives CDR1 ENHRY, CDR2 SYGVKD. V shed 5 bases, J shed 14 bases, and the junction held 12 bases outside the gene matches. CDR3 nucleotides: TGTGCCATCAGTTCCACAAGGACTAGCGGGGAGGCCTACTTC. It yields the protein CAISSTRTSGEAYF.

This clonotype was detected many times. The chain links TRBV28 to TRBJ1-2; TRBD1 matches at 7 bases. V shed 6 bases and J 6 bases; nucleotides not matched to a gene: 4. The CDR3 covers 12 residues. The germline V gene has CDR1 MDHEN and CDR2 SYDVKM. For the CDR3, the DNA is TGTGCCAGCAGCTTAACAGGGGATGGCTACACCTTC. It yields the protein CASSLTGDGYTF.

Turning to this clonotype: A much larger clone is a single base away; this may be a read error. The chain combines TRBV7-9 with TRBJ1-1; D might be TRBD1 (6 bases). CDR1 and CDR2 from the germline V gene are SEHNR and FQNEAQ (reference sequence). With 5 bases removed from V and 4 bases from J, the gap between germline ends came to 11 bases. This CDR3 has 13 amino acids. The CDR3, as DNA: TGTGCCAGCAGCGCACAGGGCTTCACTGAAGCTTTCTTT. It encodes CASSAQGFTEAFF.

This clonotype was counted a few times. It may be a read error: a sequence one base away is much more abundant. V gene TRBV7-8 combines with J gene TRBJ2-7; 9 positions match TRBD2. CDR3 size: 16 residues. The ends lost 0 bases at V and 2 bases at J; junction bases unmatched: 5. Germline V CDR1 and CDR2: SGHVS, FQNEAQ. The CDR3 region is CASSLAPLAGPYEQYF. CDR3 in DNA: TGTGCCAGCAGCTTAGCGCCTCTAGCGGGGCCCTACGAGCAGTACTTC.

This clonotype showed up just a few times. CDR3 nucleotide sequence: TGTGCCAGCAGCTTGTGTCCCCCCAGAAATGGGGGGAGAAACTCCTACGAGCAGTACTTC. It specifies CASSLCPPRNGGRNSYEQYF. The chain combines TRBV5-7 with TRBJ2-7; TRBD2 might be the D (6 bases). TRBV5-7 is sorted into the ORF group, with uncertain function. The CDR3 runs to 20 residues. V was pared by 1 base and J by 0 bases, with 26 bases between.